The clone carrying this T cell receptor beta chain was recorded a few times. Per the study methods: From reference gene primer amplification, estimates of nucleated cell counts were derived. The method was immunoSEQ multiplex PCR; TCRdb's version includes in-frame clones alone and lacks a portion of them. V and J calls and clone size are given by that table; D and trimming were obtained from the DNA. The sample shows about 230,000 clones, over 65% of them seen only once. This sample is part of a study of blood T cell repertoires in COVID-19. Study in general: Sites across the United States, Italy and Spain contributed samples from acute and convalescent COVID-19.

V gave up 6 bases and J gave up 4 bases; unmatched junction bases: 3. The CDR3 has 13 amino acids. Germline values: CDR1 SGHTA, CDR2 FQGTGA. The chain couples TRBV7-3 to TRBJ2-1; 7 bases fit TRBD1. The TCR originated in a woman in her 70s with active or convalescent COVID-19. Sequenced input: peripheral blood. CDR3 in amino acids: CASRTDRYNEQFF. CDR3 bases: TGTGCCAGCAGAACGGACAGGTACAATGAGCAGTTCTTC.